The next 24 T cell receptor beta chains were all read from a single sample in a study of T cell changes during pregnancy in multiple sclerosis. TCRdb's copy holds only in-frame clones and misses some; the assay was immunoSEQ multiplex PCR. The table has about 40,000 clones, around 90% seen once; the top ten hold approximately 0.6%. The material was CD4+ T cells from peripheral blood mononuclear cells, obtained before pregnancy. Source of these receptors: a female donor with multiple sclerosis, enrolled in a pregnancy study.

The CDR3 here is CASKERSPGELFF. For the CDR3, the DNA is TGTGCCAGCAAGGAGCGAAGTCCCGGGGAGCTGTTTTTT. The rearrangement links TRBV6-5 to TRBJ2-2; D gene ambiguous. The CDR3 runs to 13 residues. The germline V gene encodes CDR1 MNHEY and CDR2 SVGAGI. The germline V and J ends were trimmed by 7 bases and 6 bases, with 12 bases remaining between them.

The J gene is TRBJ2-1, the V gene TRBV5-4; a weak D match, TRBD2 (6 bases). Trimming shortened V by 2 bases and J by 12 bases, and 30 bases separated the two germline ends. This CDR3 has 18 residues. CDR1 is SGHNT, CDR2 YYREEE, per germline (reference sequence). CDR3 loop: CASSFGGISGTPHEGQFF. The CDR3 DNA is TGTGCCAGCAGCTTCGGGGGTATTAGTGGGACCCCGCACGAGGGGCAGTTCTTC.

V usage is TRBV5-8 and J usage is TRBJ1-6, with 10 bases fitting TRBD1. The CDR3 contains 15 residues. The germline V gene has CDR1 SGHTS and CDR2 YDEGEE. Trimming took 4 bases from V and 10 from J; bases not matched to a gene: 8. CDR3: CASSRRGTGVSPLHF. CDR3 nucleotides: TGTGCCAGCAGCCGCCGAGGGACAGGGGTGTCACCCCTCCACTTT. Drawing the rest from reference TRBV5-8 and TRBJ1-6, the complete variable domain is EAGVTQSPTHLIKTRGQQATLRCSPISGHTSVYWYQQALGLGLQFLLWYDEGEERNRGNFPPRFSGRQFPNYSSELNVNALELEDSALYLCASSRRGTGVSPLHFGNGTRLTVT.

The rearrangement uses TRBV27 and TRBJ1-3, with a possible D match to TRBD1 (6 bases). Germline CDR1 is MNHEY and CDR2 is SMNVEV (reference sequence). This CDR3 region has 14 residues. V dropped 6 bases and J dropped 0 bases, with 9 bases sitting between them. CDR3 sequence reads: CASRDSGSGNTIYF. The CDR3 DNA is TGTGCCAGCAGGGACAGCGGCTCTGGAAACACCATATATTTT.

V usage is TRBV5-4 and J usage is TRBJ1-2; 7 positions agree with TRBD1. The CDR3 extends over 14 amino acids. Germline values: CDR1 SGHNT, CDR2 YYREEE (reference sequence). The junction had 11 bases not matched to a gene; V was cut back by 4 bases and J by 8 bases. DNA for the CDR3: TGTGCCAGCAGCCCGTCCGGGGACAGAAGAGGCTACACCTTC. Translation: CASSPSGDRRGYTF.

The chain joins TRBV19 to TRBJ1-6; maybe TRBD1 (6 bases). CDR3 length: 17 amino acids. Trimming stripped 6 bases from V and 5 bases from J, with 20 bases between. Germline values: CDR1 LNHDA, CDR2 SQIVND (reference sequence). CDR3: CASSRRPPGVDNSPLHF. The CDR3 coding sequence is TGTGCCAGTAGCCGACGCCCCCCAGGGGTGGATAATTCACCCCTCCACTTT.

CDR3 sequence (DNA): TGCGCCAGCAGCCTTAGCACAGATACGCAGTATTTT. This gives the protein CASSLSTDTQYF. The gene calls are TRBV5-1 and TRBJ2-3, with D hard to call. Germline V gene sequence: CDR1 SGHRS, CDR2 YFSETQ. There are 12 residues in the CDR3. The V end was cut by 4 bases, the J end by 0 bases, with 3 bases between.

The chain uses TRBV18 and TRBJ1-1; no clear D gene. The CDR3 is 13 residues long. Trimming removed 6 bases from V and 4 bases from J, with 12 bases in between. Germline values: CDR1 KGHSH, CDR2 LQKENI. This CDR3 reads CASSLQVGTEAFF. For the CDR3, the DNA is TGTGCCAGCTCCCTTCAGGTGGGCACTGAAGCTTTCTTT.

The chain recombines TRBV20-1 with TRBJ2-3; D unclear. Germline V gives CDR1 DFQATT, CDR2 SNEGSKA (reference sequence). The CDR3 length is 11 residues. The CDR3 is CTTKDADTQYF. The CDR3 coding sequence is TGCACCACTAAAGACGCAGATACGCAGTATTTT.

This chain uses TRBV5-1 with TRBJ1-2, with a tentative D call TRBD1 (6 bases). V was trimmed by 4 bases and J by 6 bases, leaving 16 bases between them. Germline V CDR1 and CDR2: SGHRS, YFSETQ. The CDR3 contains 14 residues. The CDR3 DNA sequence: TGCGCCAGCAGCCCCGGACAGAACTCAAATGGCTACACCTTC. It is translated as CASSPGQNSNGYTF.

This chain connects TRBV18 to TRBJ1-5, with TRBD1 matching 10 bases. V shed 5 bases and J 4 bases; nucleotides not matched to a gene: 5. This CDR3 comprises 15 residues. Germline CDR1 and CDR2: KGHSH and LQKENI. CDR3 region: CASSNQGQGNQPQHF. Written as DNA, the CDR3 is TGTGCCAGCTCAAACCAGGGACAGGGGAATCAGCCCCAGCATTTT. The full variable domain, in which reference TRBV18 and TRBJ1-5 provide the parts outside the CDR3, is NAGVMQNPRHLVRRRGQEARLRCSPMKGHSHVYWYRQLPEEGLKFMVYLQKENIIDESGMPKERFSAEFPKEGPSILRIQQVVRGDSAAYFCASSNQGQGNQPQHFGDGTRLSIL.

The J gene is TRBJ2-2, the V gene TRBV7-2, with D maybe TRBD2 (5 bases). V was trimmed by 5 bases and J by 0 bases, leaving 7 bases between them. The CDR3 runs 14 residues. The germline V gene encodes CDR1 SGHTA and CDR2 FQGNSA. CDR3 DNA: TGTGCCAGCAGCAAGGACTCGAACACCGGGGAGCTGTTTTTT. It codes for CASSKDSNTGELFF. Full variable domain (remainder filled in from reference TRBV7-2 and TRBJ2-2): GAGVSQSPSNKVTEKGKDVELRCDPISGHTALYWYRQSLGQGLEFLIYFQGNSAPDKSGLPSDRFSAERTGGSVSTLTIQRTQQEDSAVYLCASSKDSNTGELFFGEGSRLTVL.

The rearrangement uses TRBV7-2 and TRBJ2-5; D call uncertain. V gave up 3 bases and J gave up 7 bases, with 6 bases separating them. This CDR3 has 11 residues. Germline assignment: CDR1 SGHTA and CDR2 FQGNSA. The CDR3 loop reads CASSFTRTQYF. In DNA, the CDR3 is TGTGCCAGCAGCTTTACAAGGACCCAGTACTTC.

CDR3 DNA sequence: TGTGCCAGCAGCCAAGGGACAGGGATGGACTATGGCTACACCTTC. This translates into CASSQGTGMDYGYTF. The chain employs TRBV14 and TRBJ1-2; 8 nucleotides match TRBD1. V lost 1 base, J lost 3 bases, and 4 bases stayed unmatched. This CDR3 is built from 15 residues. Per germline, CDR1 SGHDN and CDR2 FVKESK.

The chain is built from TRBV18 and TRBJ2-2, with TRBD1 matching over 8 bases. Per germline, CDR1 KGHSH and CDR2 LQKENI. The CDR3 is 16 residues long. The ends lost 2 bases at V and 3 bases at J; junction bases unmatched: 5. The DNA for the CDR3 is TGTGCCAGCTCACCAAATACAGGGGGGCACACCGGGGAGCTGTTTTTT. Protein sequence: CASSPNTGGHTGELFF.

V gene TRBV5-1 combines with J gene TRBJ2-3, with D perhaps TRBD2 (6 bases). The length of the CDR3 is 14 residues. The V gene lost 6 bases and the J gene lost 0 bases, with 11 bases spanning the gap. Germline V gene sequence: CDR1 SGHRS, CDR2 YFSETQ. CDR3 bases: TGCGCCAGCAAAGCCGGGGGTAGCACAGATACGCAGTATTTT. This encodes CASKAGGSTDTQYF.

The chain joins TRBV18 to TRBJ2-3; a possible D gene is TRBD1 (5 bases). The germline gives CDR1 KGHSH, CDR2 LQKENI. V dropped 3 bases and J dropped 2 bases, with 9 bases sitting between them. The CDR3 runs to 14 residues. DNA of the CDR3: TGTGCCAGCTCACCCCGTGGGGCCACAGATACGCAGTATTTT. Translating gives CASSPRGATDTQYF.

The chain uses TRBV5-4 and TRBJ2-7, with 7 nucleotides matching TRBD1. This CDR3 has 16 residues. The J segment lost 0 bases and the V segment lost 3 bases, leaving 9 bases of the junction unmatched. Germline-derived CDR1 and CDR2 are SGHNT and YYREEE (reference sequence). The CDR3 nucleotides read TGTGCCAGCAGCTCATCAGGGGGTTGGGGCTCCTACGAGCAGTACTTC. Amino acids: CASSSSGGWGSYEQYF.

This chain uses TRBV6-1 with TRBJ1-2, with D possibly being TRBD1 (5 bases). Trimming shortened V by 8 bases and J by 4 bases, and 11 bases separated the two germline ends. Per germline, CDR1 MNHNS and CDR2 SASEGT. This CDR3 region has 12 residues. CDR3: CASSSGGYGYTF. The DNA for the CDR3 is TGTGCCAGCTCCTCGGGGGGCTATGGCTACACCTTC.

This chain joins TRBV6-6 and TRBJ2-3; D is undetermined. The germline CDR1 and CDR2 sequences are MNHNY and SVGAGI (reference sequence). The CDR3 sequence is 12 residues long. Trimming removed 5 bases from V and 7 bases from J, with 10 bases in between. Written as DNA, the CDR3 is TGTGCCAGCAGTGCCGAGTTATATACGCAGTATTTT. It codes for CASSAELYTQYF.

The V and J genes are TRBV5-4 and TRBJ2-2; 9 bases agree with TRBD2. V lost 3 bases and J lost 7; bases outside the gene matches: 10. Germline assignment: CDR1 SGHNT and CDR2 YYREEE (reference sequence). This CDR3 has 16 residues. Here the CDR3 reads CASSSRAGGLSGELFF. The CDR3 DNA reads as TGTGCCAGCAGCTCGCGTGCGGGGGGGCTTAGCGGGGAGCTGTTTTTT.

The V and J genes are TRBV30 and TRBJ2-7, with 9 positions matching TRBD1. The CDR3 extends over 15 amino acids. The V and J ends lost 3 bases and 12 bases, in that order; junction bases with no gene match: 18. Germline assignment: CDR1 GTSNPN and CDR2 SVGIG (reference sequence). Here the CDR3 DNA reads TGTGCCTGGAGCGTACGAAGGGACAGGGATTCGGGCGGGTACTTC. Translating gives CAWSVRRDRDSGGYF.

V usage is TRBV29-1 and J usage is TRBJ1-1, with D possibly matching TRBD1 (5 bases). The CDR3 contains 11 residues. V gave up 7 bases and J gave up 3 bases, with 9 bases separating them. Germline CDR1 reads SQVTM; CDR2 reads ANQGSEA. CDR3 amino acids: CSAGGDTEAFF. For the CDR3, the DNA is TGCAGCGCCGGGGGGGACACTGAAGCTTTCTTT.

The gene calls are TRBV4-1 and TRBJ2-3; 10 bases are shared with TRBD2. Germline V gene data show CDR1 as MGHRA and CDR2 as YSYEKL. CDR3 size: 16 residues. V was clipped by 4 bases and J by 4 bases; unmatched bases: 8. CDR3 protein: CASSPLGLARADTQYF. The CDR3 DNA follows: TGCGCCAGCAGCCCCTTGGGACTAGCGAGGGCAGATACGCAGTATTTT.